This T cell receptor beta chain derives from a study of blood T cell repertoires in COVID-19. Assay: immunoSEQ multiplex PCR; the TCRdb copy retains only in-frame clones and omits some. Altogether hundreds of thousands of clones are present, 88% being singletons, with the ten largest covering over 2%. Germline CDR1 and CDR2: SGHRS and YFSETQ. The CDR3 totals 16 residues. Trimming cost V 6 bases and J 1 base, with 16 bases left between them. This chain joins TRBV5-1 and TRBJ2-2, with TRBD2 as a possible D gene (6 bases). The receptor was isolated from a woman aged 55-70 years in a cohort exposed to, infected with or recovered from COVID-19 (not recorded which). Specimen: PBMCs or T cells enriched from blood (not recorded which). This CDR3 reads CASKQGGAMNTGELFF. CDR3 nucleotides: TGCGCCAGCAAACAAGGAGGGGCGATGAACACCGGGGAGCTGTTTTTT.